The rows below give T cell receptor beta chains drawn from one sample of a study of blood T cell repertoires in COVID-19. Clones were sequenced by immunoSEQ multiplex PCR, and TCRdb holds only the in-frame ones, with some missing. The sample consists of over 110,000 clones, nearly 85% of them appearing once. The sequenced sample consisted of PBMCs or T cells enriched from blood (not recorded which). The receptors here all came from a man aged 45 to 65 in a cohort exposed to, infected with or recovered from COVID-19 (not recorded which). Each CDR3 is given with its conserved first and last residue. A D gene is named only where the DNA matches it firmly. Expanded clones get a size class; other rows say once, few or many, or leave the size out.

TRBJ2-3	-	TRBV5-1	-	TGCGCCAGCAGCCTCCAGGGGTCGGATACGCAGTATTTT	CASSLQGSDTQYF
TRBJ2-1	-	TRBV7-3	TRBD1	TGTGCCAGCAGCCCGGACAGGGGCGGGTACAATGAGCAGTTCTTC	CASSPDRGGYNEQFF
TRBJ2-1	-	TRBV5-1	TRBD1	TGCGCCAGCAGCCGCACAGGGGTCAATGAGCAGTTCTTC	CASSRTGVNEQFF
TRBJ1-6	-	TRBV10-3	TRBD1	TGTGCCTCCACCGGGACAGGGGATAATTCACCCCTCCACTTT	CASTGTGDNSPLHF
TRBJ1-4	-	TRBV27	-	TGTGCCAGCAGTCAGGGGAATGAAAAACTGTTTTTT	CASSQGNEKLFF
TRBJ2-7	-	TRBV12-5	TRBD2	TGTGCTAGTGGTTTGGGGGAGGGGCGCCACGAGCAGTACTTC	CASGLGEGRHEQYF
TRBJ2-7	once	TRBV18	TRBD1	TGTGCCAGCTCACTCCGGGACAGGGTTAACTCCGAGCAGTACTTC	CASSLRDRVNSEQYF
TRBJ2-4	-	TRBV5-1	TRBD1	TGCGCCAGCAGCTCGGGACAGGGCGGAGGCATTCAGTACTTC	CASSSGQGGGIQYF
TRBJ2-3	-	TRBV30	-	TGTGCCTGGAGTGTTGCGGTAACAGATACGCAGTATTTT	CAWSVAVTDTQYF
TRBJ2-3	-	TRBV9	-	TGTGCCAGCAGCGTCTCCGCGGGGTCAGATACGCAGTATTTT	CASSVSAGSDTQYF
TRBJ2-2	-	TRBV7-8	-	TGTGCCAGCAGCTTAGATCCCAGGGCCAACACCGGGGAGCTGTTTTTT	CASSLDPRANTGELFF
TRBJ1-5	-	TRBV19	-	TGTGCCAGTCGAGAGGGTCGAAACAATCAGCCCCAGCATTTT	CASREGRNNQPQHF
TRBJ1-5	-	TRBV3-1/TRBV3-2	-	TGTGCCAGCAGCGAAGGACAGCCCAATCAGCCCCAGCATTTT	CASSEGQPNQPQHF
TRBJ2-3	-	TRBV4-1	TRBD2	TGCGCCAGCAGCCAAGACGTCGCACTAGCGGGAGCAGATACGCAGTATTTT	CASSQDVALAGADTQYF
TRBJ2-2	-	TRBV10-3	TRBD1	TGTGCCATCAGAAGACAGGGGCCGAACACCGGGGAGCTGTTTTTT	CAIRRQGPNTGELFF
TRBJ1-5	-	TRBV7-8	TRBD1	TGTGCCAGCAGCTTAAGGGGGCTGAGGAATCAGCCCCAGCATTTT	CASSLRGLRNQPQHF
TRBJ2-1	-	TRBV28	-	TGTGCCAGCAGTTTGTTATATAGGGAGAGTGAGCAGTTCTTC	CASSLLYRESEQFF
TRBJ2-5	few	TRBV2	-	TGTGCCAGCAGTTTCTCCGGGGGAGAGACCCAGTACTTC	CASSFSGGETQYF
TRBJ2-1	-	TRBV15	TRBD2	TGTGCCACCAGCAGAGATTTGGGGAGGGGATGGAATGAGCAGTTCTTC	CATSRDLGRGWNEQFF
TRBJ2-1	-	TRBV5-1	-	TGCGCCAGCAGCTTGTACGCGTCCTCTTACAATGAGCAGTTCTTC	CASSLYASSYNEQFF
TRBJ2-5	-	TRBV19	TRBD1	TGTGCCAGTAACTCGATCAGGGGGCAAGAGACCCAGTACTTC	CASNSIRGQETQYF
TRBJ1-5	-	TRBV27	TRBD1	TGTGCCAGCAGTAACCGACAGGGTGGGAATCAGCCCCAGCATTTT	CASSNRQGGNQPQHF
TRBJ1-5	-	TRBV29-1	TRBD1	TGCAGCGTCCAGTACGACAGGGGAGGCAATCAGCCCCAGCATTTT	CSVQYDRGGNQPQHF
TRBJ1-1	-	TRBV5-8	TRBD1	TGTGCCAGCAGCTTGGGGAACAGGGGAGGAACTGAAGCTTTCTTT	CASSLGNRGGTEAFF
TRBJ2-5	-	TRBV5-4	TRBD2	TGTGCCAGCAGCCTCGGACTAGCGGGGGTCCAAGAGACCCAGTACTTC	CASSLGLAGVQETQYF
TRBJ1-1	few	TRBV6-6	TRBD1	TGTGCCAGCAGTCGCTCAGGGGGGTTGAACACTGAAGCTTTCTTT	CASSRSGGLNTEAFF
TRBJ1-2	once	TRBV12-3/TRBV12-4	-	TGTGCCAGCAGCCCCCCCCTCAACTATGGCTACACCTTC	CASSPPLNYGYTF
TRBJ1-2	once	TRBV7-9	TRBD1	TGTGCCAGCAGCTTAGCGGGGACAGGGCCGGGCTACACCTTC	CASSLAGTGPGYTF
TRBJ1-4	-	TRBV5-8	-	TGTGCCAGCAGCTCCGCCCCAGGGTGGTCGAATGAAAAACTGTTTTTT	CASSSAPGWSNEKLFF
TRBJ1-2	-	TRBV10-3	-	TGTGCCATCCGGGAATTTCAGAACTATGGCTACACCTTC	CAIREFQNYGYTF
TRBJ1-5	-	TRBV19	-	TGTGCCAGTAGTATGACAGGCAGTAGCAATCAGCCCCAGCATTTT	CASSMTGSSNQPQHF
TRBJ2-5	-	TRBV3-1/TRBV3-2	TRBD1	TGTGCCAGCAGCCATCTCTTGACAGGGCAAGAGACCCAGTACTTC	CASSHLLTGQETQYF
TRBJ2-7	-	TRBV30	TRBD2	TGTGCCTGGAAGAGACTAGCGAGCTCCTACGAGCAGTACTTC	CAWKRLASSYEQYF
TRBJ2-5	once	TRBV2	-	TGTGCCAGCAGGCGAGAGAGCCAAGAGACCCAGTACTTC	CASRRESQETQYF
TRBJ2-7	-	TRBV18	TRBD2	TGTGCCAGCTCACCACAGACTAGCGGAACCTACGAGCAGTACTTC	CASSPQTSGTYEQYF
TRBJ1-3	-	TRBV29-1	-	TGCAGCGTTGGTGCCGGGGGAGGCTCTGGAAACACCATATATTTT	CSVGAGGGSGNTIYF
TRBJ2-5	-	TRBV6-2/TRBV6-3	TRBD2	TGTGCCAGCAGTTCGATAGCGGGGGCGCGGGTAGAGACCCAGTACTTC	CASSSIAGARVETQYF
TRBJ2-1	-	TRBV11-2	-	TGTGCCAGCAGCTTTGCGGGGGCCCACAATGAGCAGTTCTTC	CASSFAGAHNEQFF
TRBJ1-3	-	TRBV7-2	-	TGTGCCAGCAGCTTATTCAGACAAAGCTCTGGAAACACCATATATTTT	CASSLFRQSSGNTIYF
TRBJ2-7	-	TRBV7-9	TRBD1	TGTGCCAGCGCAGGACAGGGGTCCTACGAGCAGTACTTC	CASAGQGSYEQYF
TRBJ1-4	-	TRBV4-1	-	TGCGCCAGCAGCCAAGATTTGGGGGGGGTGTATGAAAAACTGTTTTTT	CASSQDLGGVYEKLFF
TRBJ2-7	-	TRBV27	TRBD2	TGTGCCAGCAGAAAGGGGGCTAGCGGGAGGTACGAGCAGTACTTC	CASRKGASGRYEQYF
TRBJ1-5	-	TRBV19	-	TGTGCCAGTAGTACAGGTGGGAGTTTCAATCAGCCCCAGCATTTT	CASSTGGSFNQPQHF
TRBJ2-7	-	TRBV7-8	TRBD2	TGTGCCAGCAGTTCTCCGACTAGCGGAACCTACGAGCAGTACTTC	CASSSPTSGTYEQYF
TRBJ2-7	-	TRBV28	TRBD1	TGTGCCAGCAGTTCGCTCCCGACAGGGCGGCTGGAATACGAGCAGTACTTC	CASSSLPTGRLEYEQYF
TRBJ2-7	-	TRBV13	-	TGTGCCAGCAGCGCGGGACGGGGAGCCTACGAGCAGTACTTC	CASSAGRGAYEQYF
TRBJ2-3	-	TRBV5-1	TRBD2	TGCGCCAGCAGCCAAGGAACTAGCGGTTTCACAGATACGCAGTATTTT	CASSQGTSGFTDTQYF
TRBJ1-1	-	TRBV11-2	-	TGTGCCAGCAGCTTACAAATCCCTAAAGAAGCTTTCTTT	CASSLQIPKEAFF
TRBJ2-7	-	TRBV5-6	TRBD1	TGTGCCAGCAGCCCCACCGGGACAGGGCCCTCCTACGAGCAGTACTTC	CASSPTGTGPSYEQYF